Sequencing of this TCR beta chain was carried out in a study of T cell repertoires in cytomegalovirus infection. Turning to the study itself: Public TCR beta signatures provided an indication of both CMV infection and a matching HLA type.

A word on this clonotype: Its antigen is not identified.

V lost 7 bases and J lost 6; bases outside the gene matches: 11. The CDR3 has 14 residues. Germline-derived CDR1 and CDR2 are SGHNT and YENEEA. TCRdb fed the reads into MiXCR, producing one record per CDR3 protein. The sample lists 80,000 to 90,000 distinct CDR3 sequences, around half occurring once. The clonotype originates from a human donor in good health (CMV status not recorded). Some clones in this sample may be carry-over from other donors' samples. The chain joins TRBV11-3 to TRBJ1-1, with 7 bases fitting TRBD1. The material was CD8+ T cells from cultured PBMCs, obtained from culture after CMV antigen stimulation. CDR3 protein: CASTSDRLLPEAFF. CDR3 nucleotide sequence: TGTGCCAGCACCTCGGACAGGTTGCTCCCTGAAGCTTTCTTT.